This T cell receptor (beta chain) was recorded in a study of blood T cell repertoires in COVID-19. V lost 3 bases to trimming and J lost 6 bases; unmatched junction nucleotides: 5. The length of the CDR3 is 15 residues. From germline, CDR1 is SGDLS and CDR2 YYNGEE. Data came from immunoSEQ multiplex PCR; TCRdb stores just in-frame clones and leaves some out. The sample contains some 60,000 clones, roughly four fifths of which appear only once. This TCR was sampled from a woman aged 80 or older with acute or convalescent COVID-19. V is TRBV9 and J is TRBJ2-2; 10 nucleotides agree with TRBD1. The sample was peripheral blood. CDR3 in DNA: TGTGCCAGCAGCGGGGACAGGGGAATGCCCGGGGAGCTGTTTTTT. Protein product: CASSGDRGMPGELFF.